The TCR beta chain described here comes from a study of blood T cells in healthy people across ages. Comments on this clonotype: Its specificity is unknown.

J was trimmed by 2 bases and V by 0 bases; bases with no gene match: 6. From germline, CDR1 is LGHDT and CDR2 YNNKEL (reference sequence). The CDR3 has 17 residues. Overall study results and limits: Age brought a roughly linear fall in TCR beta diversity measured per million T cells.

With a J-beta primer mix and a sample-barcoded 5' primer, a second PCR ran 7 to 11 cycles. A 12-random-nucleotide template-switch adaptor tagged each cDNA molecule. MiXCR was run by TCRdb on the 5' RACE reads, yielding one entry per CDR3 protein. The sample holds some 880,000 distinct CDR3 sequences; under 40% are singletons and the top ten take over 10%. The chain carries TRBV3-1 and TRBJ2-3; 9 bases map to TRBD2. The sequenced sample was blood. This clonotype was obtained from a man aged 18 to 29 in good health. The CDR3, as DNA: TGTGCCAGCAGCCAAGACCTAATAGCGGGGGACACAGATACGCAGTATTTT. Encoded protein: CASSQDLIAGDTDTQYF.